Listed here is a single T cell receptor (beta chain). The V segment lost 0 bases and the J segment 7 bases; nucleotides outside the gene matches: 7. The CDR3 contains 16 residues. Looked up from germline, CDR1 is LNHNV and CDR2 is YYDKDF (reference sequence). Only in-frame clones appear in the TCRdb table, and some are missing; sequencing was by immunoSEQ multiplex PCR. The sample has roughly 280,000 clones; 75% to 90% are singletons. The data belong to a study of blood T cell repertoires in COVID-19. The V gene is TRBV15, the J gene TRBJ2-1, with TRBD2 matching over 9 bases. The sample taken for sequencing was peripheral blood. The clonotype comes from a man in his 60s who had recovered from COVID-19. CDR3 loop: CATSREGAGGPNEQFF. The CDR3 coding sequence is TGTGCCACCAGCAGAGAGGGGGCGGGAGGGCCGAATGAGCAGTTCTTC.